This T cell receptor (beta chain) stems from a study of blood T cell repertoires in COVID-19. Per germline, CDR1 SGHVS and CDR2 FNYEAQ. The ends were cut back, 0 bases at V and 4 bases at J, with 9 bases in the middle. The length of the CDR3 is 14 residues. In the authors' workflow: It was from reference gene primer amplification that nucleated cell counts were estimated. Method: immunoSEQ multiplex PCR; TCRdb's copy keeps in-frame clones and lacks some. V and J calls and clone size are those listed in that table; D and trimming were worked out from the DNA. The sample records roughly 80,000 clones, approximately 81% being singletons.

This TCR was recovered from an older man with acute or convalescent COVID-19. The sequenced material came from peripheral blood. The rearrangement uses TRBV7-6 and TRBJ1-2; the D gene is possibly TRBD1 (5 bases). In DNA, the CDR3 is TGTGCCAGCAGCTTAGCAGACAGCCCCTATGGCTACACCTTC. As protein: CASSLADSPYGYTF.